The sample holds one count of the clone carrying this T cell receptor beta chain. Produced via immunoSEQ multiplex PCR; TCRdb's table is partial and in-frame only. Of about 20,000 clones in the sample, around nine tenths were seen once. This specimen belongs to a study of graft-versus-host responses after intestinal transplantation. Across the whole study: Transplant recipients had multivisceral, liver-intestinal, or isolated intestinal grafts.

The clonotype comes from a human patient who received an intestinal transplant, so some T cells may come from the graft donor. Sequenced material: bone marrow, taken approximately 120 days after transplant.

The CDR3 region has the DNA TGTGCCAGCAGCGGGCGGCGGAGCTCCTACGAGCAGTACTTC. Amino acid sequence: CASSGRRSSYEQYF. The chain employs TRBV9 and TRBJ2-7; D ambiguous. CDR1 and CDR2 from the germline V gene are SGDLS and YYNGEE. Trimming removed 3 bases from V and 0 bases from J, with 10 bases in between. There are 14 residues in the CDR3.